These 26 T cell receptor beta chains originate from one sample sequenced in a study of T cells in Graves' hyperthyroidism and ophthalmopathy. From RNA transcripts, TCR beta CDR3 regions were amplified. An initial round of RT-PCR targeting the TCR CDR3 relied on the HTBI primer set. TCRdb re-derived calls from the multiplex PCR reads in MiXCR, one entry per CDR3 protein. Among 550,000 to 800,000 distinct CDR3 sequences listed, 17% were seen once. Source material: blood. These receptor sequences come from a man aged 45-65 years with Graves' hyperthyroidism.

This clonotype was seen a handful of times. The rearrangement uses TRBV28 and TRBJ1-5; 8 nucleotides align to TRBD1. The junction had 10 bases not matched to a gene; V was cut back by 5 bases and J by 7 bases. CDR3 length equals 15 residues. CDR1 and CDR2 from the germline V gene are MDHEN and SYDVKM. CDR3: CASSPTGQVRQPQHF. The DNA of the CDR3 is TGTGCCAGCAGTCCGACGGGACAGGTGAGACAGCCCCAGCATTTT.

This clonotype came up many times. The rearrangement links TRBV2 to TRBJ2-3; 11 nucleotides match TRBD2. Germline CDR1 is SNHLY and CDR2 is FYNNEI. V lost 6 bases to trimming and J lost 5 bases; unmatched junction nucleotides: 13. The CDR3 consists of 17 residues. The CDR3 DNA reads TGTGCCAGCAGGGGACTAGCGGAGCCCCACCGAGGAGATACGCAGTATTTT. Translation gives CASRGLAEPHRGDTQYF.

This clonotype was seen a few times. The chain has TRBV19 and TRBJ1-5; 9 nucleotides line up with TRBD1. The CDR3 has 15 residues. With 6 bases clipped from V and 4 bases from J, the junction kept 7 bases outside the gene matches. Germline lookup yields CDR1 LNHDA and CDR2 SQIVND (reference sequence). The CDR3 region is CASRPGQGFNQPQHF. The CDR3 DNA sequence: TGTGCCAGTAGGCCCGGACAGGGGTTTAATCAGCCCCAGCATTTT.

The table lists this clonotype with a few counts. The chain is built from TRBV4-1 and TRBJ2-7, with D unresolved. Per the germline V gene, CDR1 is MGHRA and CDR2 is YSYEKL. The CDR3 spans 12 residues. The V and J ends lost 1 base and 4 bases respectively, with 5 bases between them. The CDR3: CASSQGQYEQYF. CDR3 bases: TGCGCCAGCAGCCAAGGGCAGTACGAGCAGTACTTC.

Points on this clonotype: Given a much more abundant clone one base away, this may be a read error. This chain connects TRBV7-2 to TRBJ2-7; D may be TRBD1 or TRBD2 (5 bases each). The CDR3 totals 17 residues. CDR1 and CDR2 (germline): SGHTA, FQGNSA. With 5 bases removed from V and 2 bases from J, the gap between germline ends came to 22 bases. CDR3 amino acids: CASSHMPGTPLPYEQYF. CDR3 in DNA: TGTGCCAGCAGCCACATGCCCGGGACCCCCTTACCCTACGAGCAGTACTTC.

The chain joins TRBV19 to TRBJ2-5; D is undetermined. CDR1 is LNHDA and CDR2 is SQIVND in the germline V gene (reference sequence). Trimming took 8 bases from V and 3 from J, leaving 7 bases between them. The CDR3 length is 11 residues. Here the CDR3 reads CASELEETQYF. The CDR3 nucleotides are TGTGCCAGTGAGCTTGAAGAGACCCAGTACTTC. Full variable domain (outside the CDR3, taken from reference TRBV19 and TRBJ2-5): DGGITQSPKYLFRKEGQNVTLSCEQNLNHDAMYWYRQDPGQGLRLIYYSQIVNDFQKGDIAEGYSVSREKKESFPLTVTSAQKNPTAFYLCASELEETQYFGPGTRLLVL.

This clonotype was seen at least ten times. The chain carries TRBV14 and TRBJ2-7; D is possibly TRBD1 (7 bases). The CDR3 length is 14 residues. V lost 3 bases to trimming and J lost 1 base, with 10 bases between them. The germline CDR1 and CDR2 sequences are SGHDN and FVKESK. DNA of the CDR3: TGTGCCAGCAGCCAGCCAGGGGGGTCCTACGAGCAGTACTTC. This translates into CASSQPGGSYEQYF.

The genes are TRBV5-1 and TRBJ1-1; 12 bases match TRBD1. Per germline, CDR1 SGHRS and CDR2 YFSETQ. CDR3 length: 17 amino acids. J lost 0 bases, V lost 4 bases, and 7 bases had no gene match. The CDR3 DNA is TGCGCCAGCAGCCCGGGACAGGGGGCCCGTCTGAACACTGAAGCTTTCTTT. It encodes CASSPGQGARLNTEAFF.

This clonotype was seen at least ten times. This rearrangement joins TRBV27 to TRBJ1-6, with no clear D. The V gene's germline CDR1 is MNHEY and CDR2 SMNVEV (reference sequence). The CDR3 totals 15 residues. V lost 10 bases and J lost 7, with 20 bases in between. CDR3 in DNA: TGTGCCACTGAGGGCATCGGACGCCCGAATTCACCCCTCCACTTT. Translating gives CATEGIGRPNSPLHF.

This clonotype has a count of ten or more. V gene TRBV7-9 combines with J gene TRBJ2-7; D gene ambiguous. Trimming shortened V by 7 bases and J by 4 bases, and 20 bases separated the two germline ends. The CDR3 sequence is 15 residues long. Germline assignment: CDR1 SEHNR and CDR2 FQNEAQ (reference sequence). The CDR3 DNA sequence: TGTGCCAGCACCTTTAAAAACGACACGAAATACGAGCAGTACTTC. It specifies CASTFKNDTKYEQYF.

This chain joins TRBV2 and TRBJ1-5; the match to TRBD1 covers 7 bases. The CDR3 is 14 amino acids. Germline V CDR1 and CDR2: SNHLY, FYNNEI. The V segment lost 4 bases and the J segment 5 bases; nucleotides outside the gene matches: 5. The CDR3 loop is CASSADRDYQPQHF. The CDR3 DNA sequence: TGTGCCAGCAGTGCCGACAGGGACTATCAGCCCCAGCATTTT.

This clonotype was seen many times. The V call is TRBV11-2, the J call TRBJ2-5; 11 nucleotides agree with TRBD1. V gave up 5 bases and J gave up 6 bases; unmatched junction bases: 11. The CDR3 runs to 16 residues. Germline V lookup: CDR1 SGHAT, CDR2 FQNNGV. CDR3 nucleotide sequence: TGTGCCAGCAGCCGAACGGGGGACAGGGGGGGAAAGACCCAGTACTTC. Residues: CASSRTGDRGGKTQYF.

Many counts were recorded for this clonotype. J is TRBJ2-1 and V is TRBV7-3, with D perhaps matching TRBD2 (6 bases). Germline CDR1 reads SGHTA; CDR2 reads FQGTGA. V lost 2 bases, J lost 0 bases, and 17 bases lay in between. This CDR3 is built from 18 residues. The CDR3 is CASSLQAGGVSSYNEQFF. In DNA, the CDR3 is TGTGCCAGCAGCTTACAAGCTGGAGGGGTAAGCTCCTACAATGAGCAGTTCTTC. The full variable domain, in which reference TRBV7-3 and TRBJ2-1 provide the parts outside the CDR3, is GAGVSQTPSNKVTEKGKYVELRCDPISGHTALYWYRQSLGQGPEFLIYFQGTGAADDSGLPNDRFFAVRPEGSVSTLKIQRTERGDSAVYLCASSLQAGGVSSYNEQFFGPGTRLTVL.

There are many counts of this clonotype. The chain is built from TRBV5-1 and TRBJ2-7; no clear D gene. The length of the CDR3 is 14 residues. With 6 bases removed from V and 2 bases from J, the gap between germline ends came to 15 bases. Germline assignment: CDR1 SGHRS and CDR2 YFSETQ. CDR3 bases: TGCGCCAGCACGCTCTACAGTTCAACCTACGAGCAGTACTTC. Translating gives CASTLYSSTYEQYF. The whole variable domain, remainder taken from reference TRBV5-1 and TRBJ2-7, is KAGVTQTPRYLIKTRGQQVTLSCSPISGHRSVSWYQQTPGQGLQFLFEYFSETQRNKGNFPGRFSGRQFSNSRSEMNVSTLELGDSALYLCASTLYSSTYEQYFGPGTRLTVT.

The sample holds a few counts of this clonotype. The CDR3 protein is CASSPSPDSTQYF. CDR3 nucleotide sequence: TGTGCCAGTAGTCCAAGTCCGGATAGTACGCAGTATTTT. The V gene is TRBV19, the J gene TRBJ2-3; D remains unclear. The CDR3 runs 13 residues. CDR1 and CDR2 (germline): LNHDA, SQIVND (reference sequence). V was trimmed by 5 bases and J by 8 bases, leaving 14 bases between them.

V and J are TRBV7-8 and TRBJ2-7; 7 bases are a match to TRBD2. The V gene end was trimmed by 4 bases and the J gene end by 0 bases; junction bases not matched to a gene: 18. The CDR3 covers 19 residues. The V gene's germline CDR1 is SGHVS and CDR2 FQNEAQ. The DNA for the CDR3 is TGTGCCAGCAGCTCACCCAGTGGGGGACTAACCCTGAGCTCCTACGAGCAGTACTTC. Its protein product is CASSSPSGGLTLSSYEQYF.

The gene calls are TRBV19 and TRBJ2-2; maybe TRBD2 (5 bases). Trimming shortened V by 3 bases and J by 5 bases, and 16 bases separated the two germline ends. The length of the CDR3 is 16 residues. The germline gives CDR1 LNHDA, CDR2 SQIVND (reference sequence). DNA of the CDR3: TGTGCCAGTAGTATTTTCTTTTTAGGGAGTACCGGGGAGCTGTTTTTT. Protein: CASSIFFLGSTGELFF.

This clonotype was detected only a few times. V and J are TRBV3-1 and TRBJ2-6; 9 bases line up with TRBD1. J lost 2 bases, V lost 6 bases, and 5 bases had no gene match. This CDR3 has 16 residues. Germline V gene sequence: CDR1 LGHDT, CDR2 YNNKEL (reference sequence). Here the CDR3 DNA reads TGTGCCAGCAGTCCGAGGGACAGGGCTGGGGCCAACGTCCTGACTTTC. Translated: CASSPRDRAGANVLTF.

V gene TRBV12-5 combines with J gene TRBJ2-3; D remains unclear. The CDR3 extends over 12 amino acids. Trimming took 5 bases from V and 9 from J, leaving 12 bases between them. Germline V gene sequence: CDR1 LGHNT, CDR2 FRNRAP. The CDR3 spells CASGPTERTQYF. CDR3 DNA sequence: TGTGCTAGTGGTCCGACTGAGAGGACGCAGTATTTT.

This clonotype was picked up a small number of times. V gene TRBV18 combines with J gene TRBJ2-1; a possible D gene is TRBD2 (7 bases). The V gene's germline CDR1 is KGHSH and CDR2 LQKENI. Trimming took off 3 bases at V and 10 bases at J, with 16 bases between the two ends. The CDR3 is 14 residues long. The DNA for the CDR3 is TGTGCCAGCTCACCGAGTTCGGGGGGCTGGGAGCAGTTCTTC. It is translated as CASSPSSGGWEQFF. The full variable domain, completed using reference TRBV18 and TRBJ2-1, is NAGVMQNPRHLVRRRGQEARLRCSPMKGHSHVYWYRQLPEEGLKFMVYLQKENIIDESGMPKERFSAEFPKEGPSILRIQQVVRGDSAAYFCASSPSSGGWEQFFGPGTRLTVL.

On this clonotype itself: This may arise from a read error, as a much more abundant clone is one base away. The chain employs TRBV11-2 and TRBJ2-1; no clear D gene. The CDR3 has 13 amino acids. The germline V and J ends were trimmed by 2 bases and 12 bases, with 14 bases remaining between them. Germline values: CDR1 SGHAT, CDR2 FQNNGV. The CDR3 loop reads CASSLRNSHPQFF. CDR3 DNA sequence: TGTGCCAGCAGCTTACGGAACAGCCACCCGCAGTTCTTC.

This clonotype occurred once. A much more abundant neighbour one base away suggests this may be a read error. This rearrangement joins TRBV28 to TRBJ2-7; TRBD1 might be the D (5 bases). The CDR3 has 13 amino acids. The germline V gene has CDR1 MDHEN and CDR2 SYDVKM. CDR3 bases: TGTGCCAGCAGCCAGGGATGGAACTACGAGCAGCACTTC. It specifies CASSQGWNYEQHF.

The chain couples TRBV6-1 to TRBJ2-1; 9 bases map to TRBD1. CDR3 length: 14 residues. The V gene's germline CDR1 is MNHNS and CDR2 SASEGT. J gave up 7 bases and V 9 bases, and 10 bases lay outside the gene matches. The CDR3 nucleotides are TGTGCCAGTCAGCAACAGGGGGCACTGAATGAGCAGTTCTTC. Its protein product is CASQQQGALNEQFF.

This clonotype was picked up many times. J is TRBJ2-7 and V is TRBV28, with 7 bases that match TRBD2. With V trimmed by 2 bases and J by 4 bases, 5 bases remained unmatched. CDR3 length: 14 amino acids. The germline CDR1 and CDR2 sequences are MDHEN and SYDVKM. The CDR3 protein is CASSLGTTPYEQYF. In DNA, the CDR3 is TGTGCCAGCAGTTTAGGGACTACCCCTTACGAGCAGTACTTC.

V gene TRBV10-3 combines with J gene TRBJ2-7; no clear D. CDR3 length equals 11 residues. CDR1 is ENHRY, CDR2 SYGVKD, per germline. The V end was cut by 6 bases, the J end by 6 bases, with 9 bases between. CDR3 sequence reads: CAISLSGEQYF. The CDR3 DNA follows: TGTGCCATCAGCCTCTCTGGCGAGCAGTACTTC.

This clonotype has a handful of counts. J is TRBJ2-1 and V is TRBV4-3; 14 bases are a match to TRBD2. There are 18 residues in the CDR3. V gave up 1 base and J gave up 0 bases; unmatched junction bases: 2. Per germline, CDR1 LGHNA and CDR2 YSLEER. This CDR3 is CASSQVTSGRVSYNEQFF. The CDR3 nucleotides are TGCGCCAGCAGCCAAGTGACTAGCGGGAGGGTCTCCTACAATGAGCAGTTCTTC.